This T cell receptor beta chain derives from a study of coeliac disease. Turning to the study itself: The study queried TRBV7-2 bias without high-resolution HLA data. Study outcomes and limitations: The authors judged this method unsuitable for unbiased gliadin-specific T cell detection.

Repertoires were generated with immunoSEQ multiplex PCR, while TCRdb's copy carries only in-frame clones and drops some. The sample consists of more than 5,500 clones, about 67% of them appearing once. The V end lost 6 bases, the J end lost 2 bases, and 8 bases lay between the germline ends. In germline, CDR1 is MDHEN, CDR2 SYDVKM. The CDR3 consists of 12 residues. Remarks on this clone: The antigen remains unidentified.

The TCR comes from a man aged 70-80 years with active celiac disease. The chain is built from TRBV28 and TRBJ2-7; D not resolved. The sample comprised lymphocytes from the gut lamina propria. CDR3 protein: CASSSPAYEQYF. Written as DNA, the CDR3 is TGTGCCAGCAGCTCGCCGGCCTACGAGCAGTACTTC.